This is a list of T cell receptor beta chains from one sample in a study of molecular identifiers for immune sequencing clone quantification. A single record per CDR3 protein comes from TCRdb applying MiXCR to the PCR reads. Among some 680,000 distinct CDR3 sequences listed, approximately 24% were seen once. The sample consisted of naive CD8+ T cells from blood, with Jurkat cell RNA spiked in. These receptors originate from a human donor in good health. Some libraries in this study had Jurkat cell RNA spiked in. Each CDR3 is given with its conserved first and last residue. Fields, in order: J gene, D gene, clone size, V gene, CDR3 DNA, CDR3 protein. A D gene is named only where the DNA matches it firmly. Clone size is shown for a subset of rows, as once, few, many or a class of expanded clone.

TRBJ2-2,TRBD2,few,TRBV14,TGTGCCAGCAGATCGATCTCTAGCGGGGGGAGCACCGGGGAGCTGTTTTTT,CASRSISSGGSTGELFF
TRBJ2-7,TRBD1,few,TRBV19,TGTGCCAGTAGTATGGGGACAGGGGGTACCTACGAGCAGTACTTC,CASSMGTGGTYEQYF
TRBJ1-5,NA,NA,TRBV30,TGTGCCTGGCGGGATTATAGCAATCAGCCCCAGCATTTT,CAWRDYSNQPQHF
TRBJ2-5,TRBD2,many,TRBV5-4,TGTGCCAGCAGCTTGGGGCCGGGACTAGCGACCCAAGAGACCCAGTACTTC,CASSLGPGLATQETQYF
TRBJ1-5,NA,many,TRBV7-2,TGTGCCAGCAGACCAGCCTTGGGCAATCAGCCCCAGCATTTT,CASRPALGNQPQHF
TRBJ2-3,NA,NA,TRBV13,TGTGCCGGCAGCTTCACCAGGGACAGCGGGAGCACAGATACGCAGTATTTT,CAGSFTRDSGSTDTQYF
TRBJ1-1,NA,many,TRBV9,TGTGCCAGCAGCGTAGGGGCAGGGAACGGGATGAACACTGAAGCTTTCTTT,CASSVGAGNGMNTEAFF
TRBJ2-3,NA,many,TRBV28,TGTGCCAGCAGTTTATCCCCGGGAAGACTCACAGATACGCAGTATTTT,CASSLSPGRLTDTQYF
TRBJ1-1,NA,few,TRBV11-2,TGTGCCAGCAGCTTAGATTTCCGGTACAACACTGAAGCTTTCTTT,CASSLDFRYNTEAFF
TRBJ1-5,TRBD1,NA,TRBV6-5,TGTGCCAGCAGTTACTCCACCGACGCTGGACAGGAAAGCAATCAGCCCCAGCATTTT,CASSYSTDAGQESNQPQHF
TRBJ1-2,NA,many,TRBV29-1,TGCAGCGTTGCCCGAACAGATGGCTACACCTTC,CSVARTDGYTF
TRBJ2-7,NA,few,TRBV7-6,TGTGCCAGCAGCTTGGGTGTAGAGTCCTACGAGCAGTACTTC,CASSLGVESYEQYF
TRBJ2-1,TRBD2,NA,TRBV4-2,TGTGCCAGCAGCCAAGATCCACTAGCGGGAGATGAGCAGTTCTTC,CASSQDPLAGDEQFF
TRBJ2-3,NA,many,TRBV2,TGTGCCAGCAGTGAATGGAGCGCTAGCACAGATACGCAGTATTTT,CASSEWSASTDTQYF
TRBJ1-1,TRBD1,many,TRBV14,TGTGCCAGCAGTCAAGACAGGGTAAGAACTTTCTTT,CASSQDRVRTFF
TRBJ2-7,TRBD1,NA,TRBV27,TGTGCCAGCGCACCGGGACAGGGCACAGTTGGGCAGTACTTC,CASAPGQGTVGQYF
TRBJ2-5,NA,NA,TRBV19,TGTGCCAGTAGGAGCGGTCCCCAAGAGACCCAGTACTTC,CASRSGPQETQYF
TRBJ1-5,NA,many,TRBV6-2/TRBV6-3,TGTGCCAGCACTGGAGGGGGGGGCCGACTAAGCAATCAGCCCCAGCATTTT,CASTGGGGRLSNQPQHF
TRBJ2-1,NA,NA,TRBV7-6,TGTGCCAGCAGCCAAGACCCGGACACGAACAATGAGCAGTTCTTC,CASSQDPDTNNEQFF
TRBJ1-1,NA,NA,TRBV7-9,TGTGCCAGCAGCCAAGAGGGCAGAATGAACACTGAAGCTTCCTTT,CASSQEGRMNTEASF
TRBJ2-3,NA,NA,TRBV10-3,TGTGCCATCAGTGATCGGGTCCAGGGCCTAAGCACAGATATGCAGTATTTT,CAISDRVQGLSTDMQYF
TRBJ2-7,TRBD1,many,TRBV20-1,TGCAGTGCTAGGACAGGGGGACACTACGAGCAGTACTTC,CSARTGGHYEQYF
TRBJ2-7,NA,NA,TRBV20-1,TGCAGTGCTAGAGATCTGGAAACCTACGAGCAGTACTTC,CSARDLETYEQYF
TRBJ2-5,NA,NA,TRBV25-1,TGTGCCAGTGGGGGGACCCAAGAGACCCAGTACTTC,CASGGTQETQYF
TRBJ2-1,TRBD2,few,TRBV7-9,TGTGCCAGCAGCTTGTGGACTAGCGGGAATGAGCAGTTCTTC,CASSLWTSGNEQFF
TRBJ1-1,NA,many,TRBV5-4,TGTGCCAGCAGCTTGGAGGCCAGCCAAGCTTTCTTT,CASSLEASQAFF
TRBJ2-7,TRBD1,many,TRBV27,TGTGCCAGCAGTTCACTACAGGGGGGTTTCTACGAGCAGTACTTC,CASSSLQGGFYEQYF